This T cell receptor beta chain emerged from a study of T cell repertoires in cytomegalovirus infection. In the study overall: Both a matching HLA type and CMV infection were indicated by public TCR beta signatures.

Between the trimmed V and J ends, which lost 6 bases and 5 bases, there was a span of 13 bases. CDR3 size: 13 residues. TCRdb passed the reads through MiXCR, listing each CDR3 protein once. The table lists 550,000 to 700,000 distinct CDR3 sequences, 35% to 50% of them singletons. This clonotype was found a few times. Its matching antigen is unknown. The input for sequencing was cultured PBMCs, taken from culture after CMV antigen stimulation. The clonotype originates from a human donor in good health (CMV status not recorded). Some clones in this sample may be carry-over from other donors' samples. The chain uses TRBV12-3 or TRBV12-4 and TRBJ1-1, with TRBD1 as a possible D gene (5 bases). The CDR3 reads CASRAQGGTEAFF. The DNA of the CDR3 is TGTGCCAGCAGAGCCCAGGGCGGGACTGAAGCTTTCTTT.